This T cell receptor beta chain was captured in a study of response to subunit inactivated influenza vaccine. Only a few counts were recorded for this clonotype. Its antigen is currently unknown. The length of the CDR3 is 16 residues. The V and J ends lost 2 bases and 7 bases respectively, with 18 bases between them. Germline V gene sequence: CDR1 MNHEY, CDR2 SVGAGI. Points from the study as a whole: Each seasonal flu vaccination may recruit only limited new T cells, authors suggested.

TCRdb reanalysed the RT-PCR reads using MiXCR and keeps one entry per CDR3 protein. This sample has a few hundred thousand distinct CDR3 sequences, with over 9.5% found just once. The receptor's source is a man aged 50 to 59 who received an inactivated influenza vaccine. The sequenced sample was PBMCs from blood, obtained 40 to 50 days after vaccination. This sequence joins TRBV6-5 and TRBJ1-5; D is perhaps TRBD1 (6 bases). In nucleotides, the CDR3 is TGTGCCAGCAGTTACGGGAGGGGGGGGCCAGGGCAGCCCCAGCATTTT. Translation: CASSYGRGGPGQPQHF.